This TCR beta chain is from a study of blood T cell repertoires in COVID-19 (dated by TCRdb to the early 2020s). Some background on the complete study: Samples from collaborators originated in the United States, Italy and Spain and spanned both the acute and convalescent phases of COVID-19. The repertoires were released in a freely available public database meant as a resource for research on the immune response to SARS-CoV-2. Sample metadata almost always included a de-identified subject ID, COVID-19 status, age in years and sex. Samples were obtained from the ongoing ImmuneRACE study (first 160 participants) and from about 1,300 subjects provided by 6 global collaborators. Where available, HLA class I and class II types were taken from metadata supplied by the sample provider and were not determined by assay-based typing. Subjects who had been exposed to COVID-19, were actively infected with it, or had recovered from it provided the deeply sampled blood TCRbeta repertoires that made up the dataset. The material from the prospective study consisted of cDNA or gDNA derived from T cells, B-cell-depleted T cells, or PBMCs. Findings and caveats that apply to the study as a whole: The quantity of clinical and demographic metadata differed by source and by participant and was supplied without curation.

Concerning this clone: Its antigen remains unidentified. There are no base qualities to consult, and no much larger clone falls within one base.

TCRbeta CDR3 regions were amplified from genomic DNA using the immunoSEQ Assay, a bias-controlled multiplex PCR. The paper's processing steps were these. Within the assay, amplification of reference gene primers was used to estimate how many nucleated cells each sample contained. To quantify the absolute abundance of each unique TCRbeta CDR3 rearrangement, sequence reads were collapsed and filtered. For each sample, productive Simpson clonality was calculated as the square root of Simpson's diversity index across productive rearrangements. TCRdb took over this immuneACCESS table, retaining in-frame rearrangements with V and J assigned. Such tables are incomplete; in checked studies, under half of the missing clones stem from an unresolved V gene, and the remainder is unexplained. V and J calls plus clone size are reproduced from that table; the DNA served to infer D and trimming. Counted in this sample were around 210,000 clones; under 90% of them appeared once. Jointly, the top ten make up about 7.8% of the sample.

At one collaborating source in Seattle, patients were enrolled during active infection and were followed longitudinally through the course of disease. Each collaborating institution followed its own protocols to collect whole blood in K2EDTA tubes. Collaborator samples were shipped for TCRbeta analysis as frozen whole blood, isolated PBMCs, or DNA extracted from either sample type. Inclusive of the bounding cysteine and phenylalanine, the CDR3 is 17 residues long. The only DNA kept is the CDR3, 51 bases in frame from the first base. V is pared back by 1 base and J by 0 bases, with 16 bases lying between the germline termini. Reading the germline V gene gives CDR1 SGHVS and CDR2 FQNEAQ.

This clonotype was sampled from a woman aged 80 or over with COVID-19, enrolled during active disease. Source material: peripheral blood. The chain couples TRBV7-8 to TRBJ2-7, and perhaps TRBD2 as D gene, on 6 matching bases. The nucleotide sequence is given as TGTGCCAGCAGCTTAGGGAGGGCCCCCCTCCTCTCCTACGAGCAGTACTTC. The encoded protein is CASSLGRAPLLSYEQYF.